The clone carrying this T cell receptor beta chain was seen a handful of times. This sample is part of a study of spatial heterogeneity in lung cancer. Study at large: Raw sequencing reads included, on average, more than 8.5 appearances of each unique TCR and UMI combination.

Every TCR cDNA molecule carried a tag that served as a unique molecular identifier. TCRdb passed the 5' RACE reads through MiXCR, listing each CDR3 protein once. The sample records approximately 110,000 distinct CDR3 sequences, approximately 10% being singletons. Unmatched junction bases numbered 7, after V lost 6 bases and J lost 5 bases. The CDR3 has 15 residues. Time point of the sample: blood at routine non-recurrence follow-up after resection. Unsorted tumor, nontumor lung tissue or cryopreserved PBMC supplied the whole RNA. This sample comprised PBMCs, obtained at follow-up. The sequence came from a female donor with early-stage non-small cell lung cancer. V is TRBV12-3 or TRBV12-4 and J is TRBJ1-2, with TRBD1 matching over 12 bases. The CDR3, as DNA: TGTGCCAGCAGGGCCGGGACAGGGGGCTGGTATGGCTACACCTTC. Protein sequence: CASRAGTGGWYGYTF.